The rows below give T cell receptor beta chains drawn from one sample of a study of regulatory T cells in long-lasting Graves disease. Each CDR3 protein gets one entry after TCRdb re-called the multiplex PCR reads with MiXCR. The profile shows 410,000 or so distinct CDR3 sequences, 15% of them singletons. This sample also appeared in a second study, on T cells in Graves' hyperthyroidism and ophthalmopathy.

Material: peripheral blood mononuclear cells (PBMCs), obtained at new diagnosis, from a patient treated with antithyroid drugs. The receptors here all came from a woman aged 30 to 39 with Graves disease. Each CDR3 is given with its conserved first and last residue. Fields, in order: J gene, V gene, D gene, clone size, CDR3 protein, CDR3 DNA. D genes are given only for firm matches. Expanded clones are given a class, and other clones once, few, many or no size at all.

TRBJ2-1,TRBV20-1,TRBD2,many,CSARDLVWLAGGSSYNEQFF,TGCAGTGCTAGAGATCTGGTATGGCTAGCGGGAGGGAGCTCCTACAATGAGCAGTTCTTC
TRBJ1-1,TRBV4-1,TRBD1,many,CASSPTDRGNRNTEAFF,TGCGCCAGCAGTCCAACGGACAGGGGAAACCGGAACACTGAAGCTTTCTTT
TRBJ1-5,TRBV6-1,TRBD1,many,CASSERWAGGQPQHF,TGTGCCAGCAGTGAAAGGTGGGCAGGGGGACAGCCCCAGCATTTT
TRBJ2-5,TRBV6-2/TRBV6-3,TRBD2,many,CASSPGTSGKETQYF,TGTGCCAGCAGCCCCGGGACTAGCGGGAAAGAGACCCAGTACTTC
TRBJ1-2,TRBV6-5,NA,NA,CASSYPRAGNYGYTF,TGTGCCAGCAGTTACCCCCGGGCGGGGAACTATGGCTACACCTTC
TRBJ1-2,TRBV30,NA,many,CAWSVGVEVFNYGYTF,TGTGCCTGGAGTGTCGGGGTGGAGGTCTTTAACTATGGCTACACCTTC
TRBJ2-7,TRBV30,NA,few,CAWSGFEGGSAYEQYF,TGTGCCTGGAGTGGATTCGAGGGCGGTTCGGCCTACGAGCAGTACTTC
TRBJ1-3,TRBV29-1,TRBD1,NA,CSVRGGDRDSGNTIYF,TGCAGCGTTCGAGGGGGTGACAGGGACTCTGGAAACACCATATATTTT
TRBJ2-1,TRBV4-1,NA,NA,CASSQTLVYNEQFF,TGCGCCAGCAGCCAGACCCTAGTCTACAATGAGCAGTTCTTC
TRBJ1-1,TRBV30,TRBD1,few,CAWSQGGDTEAFF,TGTGCCTGGAGTCAGGGGGGGGACACTGAAGCTTTCTTT
TRBJ2-1,TRBV10-3,NA,NA,CAATGGMSSSYNEQFF,TGTGCCGCCACCGGAGGTATGTCAAGCTCCTACAATGAGCAGTTCTTC
TRBJ1-4,TRBV12-3/TRBV12-4,NA,many,CASSFLDRLHEKLFF,TGTGCCAGCAGTTTCTTGGACAGACTACATGAAAAACTGTTTTTT
TRBJ2-1,TRBV9,TRBD1,many,CASSAKLQGTYNEQFF,TGTGCCAGCAGCGCAAAGCTACAGGGGACCTACAATGAGCAGTTCTTC
TRBJ2-3,TRBV6-1,TRBD2,many,CASLAGDPHTQYF,TGTGCCAGCCTAGCGGGAGACCCGCATACGCAGTATTTT